This TCR beta chain was sequenced during a study of PD-1 blockade in classical Hodgkin lymphoma. Overall study findings and caveats: Repertoire differences have undefined causes, possibly disease activity or prior therapy.

Time point in this sample: newly diagnosed, previously untreated cHL patient sample. Negative magnetic selection isolated CD4+ T cells from thawed PBMCs. The repertoire was sequenced with immunoSEQ multiplex PCR; TCRdb's copy has only in-frame clones and lacks some. The sample has about 36,000 clones, approximately 90% seen once. For this clone: Its antigen is as yet unknown.

The germline V gene encodes CDR1 MNHEY and CDR2 SVGAGI. The germline V and J ends were trimmed by 6 bases and 8 bases, with 8 bases remaining between them. There are 11 residues in the CDR3. V and J are TRBV6-5 and TRBJ2-1; D unclear. The clonotype originates from a human donor with classical Hodgkin lymphoma. Sequencing input: CD4+ T cells from blood. CDR3 in DNA: TGTGCCAGCAGCCAACGGGATGAGCAGTTCTTC. This encodes CASSQRDEQFF.